This paragraph reports one TCR beta chain. The data stem from a study of blood T cell repertoires in COVID-19. The wider study: Samples representing acute and convalescent COVID-19 were sourced from the United States, Italy and Spain. Sample material is recorded as cDNA or gDNA derived from T cells, B-cell-depleted T cells, or PBMCs.

Germline CDR1 LGHNA, CDR2 YSLEER. The junction had 7 bases not matched to a gene; V was cut back by 4 bases and J by 0 bases. The CDR3 is made up of 18 amino acids. Under the authors' procedure: The authors estimated nucleated cell counts from reference gene primer amplification. TCRdb's table, derived via immunoSEQ multiplex PCR, lists solely in-frame clones and lacks some. The D gene and trimming were derived from the DNA, and the V and J assignments and clone size from that table. The table includes 65,000 to 85,000 clones, around 78% detected once. This clonotype originated in a human donor in a cohort sampled during active COVID-19. The chain carries TRBV4-3 and TRBJ2-3; 13 positions agree with TRBD2. Source material: peripheral blood. This chain's CDR3 is CASSPGLAGAPSTDTQYF. CDR3 bases: TGCGCCAGCAGCCCCGGACTAGCGGGAGCCCCTAGCACAGATACGCAGTATTTT.